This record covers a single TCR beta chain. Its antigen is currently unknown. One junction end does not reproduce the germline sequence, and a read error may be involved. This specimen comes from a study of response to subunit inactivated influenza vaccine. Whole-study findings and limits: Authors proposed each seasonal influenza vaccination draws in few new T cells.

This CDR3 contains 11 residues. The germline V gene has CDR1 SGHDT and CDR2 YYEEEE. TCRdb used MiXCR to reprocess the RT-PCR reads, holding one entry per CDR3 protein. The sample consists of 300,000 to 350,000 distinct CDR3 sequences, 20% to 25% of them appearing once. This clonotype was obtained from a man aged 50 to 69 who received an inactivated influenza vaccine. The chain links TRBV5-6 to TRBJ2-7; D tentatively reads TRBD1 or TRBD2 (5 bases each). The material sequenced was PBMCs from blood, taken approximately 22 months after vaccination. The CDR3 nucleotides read TGTGCCAGCAGCCACCGGGACGGTCTTGATTTC. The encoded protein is CASSHRDGLDF.